Sequencing of this TCR beta chain was carried out in a study of identifying expanded T cells in peripheral blood. This table comes from immunoSEQ multiplex PCR, and its TCRdb copy is limited to in-frame clones, with some not included. The sample carries approximately 100,000 clones, 80% to 90% recorded once. The sequence was obtained from a person aged 18 to 75 in good health. Source material: blood.

CDR3 sequence reads: CASSTLGTSQETQYF. CDR3 nucleotide sequence: TGCGCCAGCAGCACCCTCGGGACAAGTCAAGAGACCCAGTACTTC. The chain combines TRBV5-1 with TRBJ2-5; tentatively, D is TRBD1 (6 bases). V gave up 4 bases and J gave up 2 bases, with 15 bases separating them. The CDR3 covers 15 residues. In germline, CDR1 is SGHRS, CDR2 YFSETQ.